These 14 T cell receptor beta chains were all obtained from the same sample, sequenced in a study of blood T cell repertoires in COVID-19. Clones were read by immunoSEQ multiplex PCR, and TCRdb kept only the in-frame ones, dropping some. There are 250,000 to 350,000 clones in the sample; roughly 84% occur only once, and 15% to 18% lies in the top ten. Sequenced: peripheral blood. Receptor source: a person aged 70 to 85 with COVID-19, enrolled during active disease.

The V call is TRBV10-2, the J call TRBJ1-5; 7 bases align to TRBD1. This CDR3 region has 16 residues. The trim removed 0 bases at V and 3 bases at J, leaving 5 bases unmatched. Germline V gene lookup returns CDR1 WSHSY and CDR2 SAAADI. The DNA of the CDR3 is TGCGCCAGCAGTGAGTCGAGGGGGCGGGTCAATCAGCCCCAGCATTTT. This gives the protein CASSESRGRVNQPQHF.

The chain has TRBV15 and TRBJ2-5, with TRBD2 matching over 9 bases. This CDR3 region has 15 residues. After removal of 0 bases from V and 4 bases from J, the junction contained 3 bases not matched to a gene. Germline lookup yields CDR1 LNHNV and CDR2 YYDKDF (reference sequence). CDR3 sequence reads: CATSRDAGGPETQYF. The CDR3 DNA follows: TGTGCCACCAGCAGAGACGCGGGGGGGCCAGAGACCCAGTACTTC.

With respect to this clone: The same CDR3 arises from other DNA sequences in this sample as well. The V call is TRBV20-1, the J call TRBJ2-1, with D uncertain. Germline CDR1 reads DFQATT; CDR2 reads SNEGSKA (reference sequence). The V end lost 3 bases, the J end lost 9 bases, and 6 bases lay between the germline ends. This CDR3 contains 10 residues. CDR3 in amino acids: CSASRGEQFF. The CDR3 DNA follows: TGCAGTGCTAGTCGAGGTGAGCAGTTCTTC.

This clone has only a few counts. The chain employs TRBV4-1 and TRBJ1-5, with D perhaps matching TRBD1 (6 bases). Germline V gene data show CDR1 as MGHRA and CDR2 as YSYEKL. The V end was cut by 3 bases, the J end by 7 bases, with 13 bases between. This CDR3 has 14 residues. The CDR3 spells CASSQTRGGQPQHF. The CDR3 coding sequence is TGCGCCAGCAGCCAGACCCGGGGGGGCCAGCCCCAGCATTTT.

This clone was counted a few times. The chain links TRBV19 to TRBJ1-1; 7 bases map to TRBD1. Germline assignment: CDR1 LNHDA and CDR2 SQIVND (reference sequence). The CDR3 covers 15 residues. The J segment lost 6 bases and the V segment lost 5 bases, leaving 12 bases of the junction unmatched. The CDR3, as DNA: TGTGCCAGTAGTGGGCCAACAACAGGGGAAGCTGAAGCTTTCTTT. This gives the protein CASSGPTTGEAEAFF.

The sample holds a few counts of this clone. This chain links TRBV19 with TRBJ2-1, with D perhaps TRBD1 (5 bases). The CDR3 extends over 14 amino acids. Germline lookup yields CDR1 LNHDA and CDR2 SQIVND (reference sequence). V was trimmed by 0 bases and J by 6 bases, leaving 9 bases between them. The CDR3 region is CASSIERTSNEQFF. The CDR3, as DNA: TGTGCCAGTAGTATAGAAAGGACATCCAATGAGCAGTTCTTC.

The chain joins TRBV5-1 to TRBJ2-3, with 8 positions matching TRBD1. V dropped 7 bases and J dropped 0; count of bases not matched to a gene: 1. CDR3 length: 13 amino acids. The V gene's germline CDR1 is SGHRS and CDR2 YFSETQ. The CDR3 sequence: CASGTGSTDTQYF. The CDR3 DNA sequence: TGCGCCAGCGGGACAGGTAGCACAGATACGCAGTATTTT.

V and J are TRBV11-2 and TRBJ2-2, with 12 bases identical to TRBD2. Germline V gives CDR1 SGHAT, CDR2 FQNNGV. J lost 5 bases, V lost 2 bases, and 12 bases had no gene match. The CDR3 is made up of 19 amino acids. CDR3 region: CASSLYRGRTSGMTGELFF. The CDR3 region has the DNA TGTGCCAGCAGCTTATACAGGGGTAGGACTAGCGGGATGACCGGGGAGCTGTTTTTT. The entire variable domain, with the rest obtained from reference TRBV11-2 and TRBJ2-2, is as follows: EAGVAQSPRYKIIEKRQSVAFWCNPISGHATLYWYQQILGQGPKLLIQFQNNGVVDDSQLPKDRFSAERLKGVDSTLKIQPAKLEDSAVYLCASSLYRGRTSGMTGELFFGEGSRLTVL.

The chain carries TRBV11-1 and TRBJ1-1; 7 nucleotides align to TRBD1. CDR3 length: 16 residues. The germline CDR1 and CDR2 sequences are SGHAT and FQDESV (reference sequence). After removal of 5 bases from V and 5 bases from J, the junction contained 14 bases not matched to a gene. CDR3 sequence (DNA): TGTGCCAGCAGCCGCCCCAAACAGGGGTTGTCGACTGAAGCTTTCTTT. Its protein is CASSRPKQGLSTEAFF.

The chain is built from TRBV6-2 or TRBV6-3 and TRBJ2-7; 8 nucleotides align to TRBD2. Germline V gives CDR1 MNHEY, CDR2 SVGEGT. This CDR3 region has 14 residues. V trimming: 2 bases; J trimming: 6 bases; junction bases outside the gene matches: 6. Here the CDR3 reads CASSYLTSVGEQYF. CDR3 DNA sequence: TGTGCCAGCAGTTACCTGACTAGCGTAGGCGAGCAGTACTTC.

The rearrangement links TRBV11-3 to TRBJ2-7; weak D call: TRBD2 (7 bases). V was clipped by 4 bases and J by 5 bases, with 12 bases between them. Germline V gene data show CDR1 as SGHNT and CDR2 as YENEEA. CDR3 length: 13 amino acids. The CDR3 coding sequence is TGTGCCAGCAGCTCTCGGGGGGCAGACGAGCAGTACTTC. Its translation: CASSSRGADEQYF.

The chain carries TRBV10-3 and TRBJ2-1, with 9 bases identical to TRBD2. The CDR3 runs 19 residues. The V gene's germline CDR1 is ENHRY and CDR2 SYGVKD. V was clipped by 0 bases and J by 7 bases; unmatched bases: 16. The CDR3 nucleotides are TGTGCCATCAGTGAGTCTGGTAGCGGGAGAGAGGGGGGGCGGAATGAGCAGTTCTTC. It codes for CAISESGSGREGGRNEQFF.

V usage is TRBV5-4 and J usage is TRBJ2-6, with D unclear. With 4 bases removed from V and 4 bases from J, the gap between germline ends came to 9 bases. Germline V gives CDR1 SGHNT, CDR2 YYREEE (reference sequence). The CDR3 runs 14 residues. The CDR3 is CASSSDTGANVLTF. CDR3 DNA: TGTGCCAGCAGCAGTGACACCGGGGCCAACGTCCTGACTTTC.

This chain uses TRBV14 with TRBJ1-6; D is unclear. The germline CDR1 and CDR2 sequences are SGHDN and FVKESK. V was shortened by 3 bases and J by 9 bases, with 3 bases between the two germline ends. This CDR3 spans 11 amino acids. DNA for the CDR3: TGTGCCAGCAGCCATAGTTCACCCCTCCACTTT. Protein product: CASSHSSPLHF.